Listed here are 15 T cell receptor beta chains from one sample, sequenced in a study of T-cell reconstitution after alpha-beta-depleted transplantation in children. The TCRbeta library was prepared with unique molecular identifiers. TCRdb processed the PCR reads anew with MiXCR; each CDR3 protein has one entry. The sample holds hundreds of thousands of distinct CDR3 sequences, around 13% seen once. Specimen: PBMCs, collected before TCRalphabeta/CD19-depleted stem cell transplant. The receptors shown here come from a girl aged 2-15 years with congenital amegakaryocytic thrombocytopenia, due to receive a stem cell transplant.

The table lists this clonotype with a few counts. The chain carries TRBV7-2 and TRBJ2-2, with D tentatively TRBD2 (6 bases). CDR1 and CDR2 (germline): SGHTA, FQGNSA. The V end was cut by 5 bases, the J end by 0 bases, with 16 bases between. This CDR3 region has 17 residues. CDR3 loop: CASSRLGGDSNTGELFF. CDR3 DNA sequence: TGTGCCAGCAGCCGACTAGGAGGGGACTCGAACACCGGGGAGCTGTTTTTT.

This clonotype appeared a few times. J is TRBJ2-5 and V is TRBV20-1; tentative D call: TRBD2 (5 bases). V dropped 1 base and J dropped 3 bases, with 9 bases sitting between them. Germline V gene lookup returns CDR1 DFQATT and CDR2 SNEGSKA (reference sequence). The CDR3 runs to 13 residues. The CDR3 DNA follows: TGCAGTGCTAGAGTGCGGGCAAAAGAGACCCAGTACTTC. This encodes CSARVRAKETQYF.

The gene calls are TRBV27 and TRBJ2-6, with D perhaps TRBD1 (6 bases). Deletions cut 4 bases from V and 1 base from J, with 11 bases between. Germline assignment: CDR1 MNHEY and CDR2 SMNVEV (reference sequence). The CDR3 spans 16 residues. The DNA for the CDR3 is TGTGCCAGCAGTTCTCCCACAGGGTCTGGGGCCAACGTCCTGACTTTC. Its protein product is CASSSPTGSGANVLTF.

This clonotype was seen at least ten times. In DNA, the CDR3 is TGTGCCAGCAGCCAAGACGAACGGGAGGGCCGGGCAGATACGCAGTATTTT. This translates into CASSQDEREGRADTQYF. This chain links TRBV4-2 with TRBJ2-3; 8 bases fit TRBD2. Looked up from germline, CDR1 is LGHNA and CDR2 is YNFKEQ. The CDR3 is made up of 17 amino acids. Germline trimming cut 0 bases from V and 4 bases from J; bases unmatched to any gene: 9.

This clonotype was picked up many times. CDR3 coding DNA: TGTGCCAGCAGCTTAATAACAGGGAGGGCCAGGGAGCAGTTCTTC. This translates into CASSLITGRAREQFF. The chain links TRBV7-2 to TRBJ2-1; D perhaps matches TRBD2 (7 bases). V gave up 2 bases and J gave up 10 bases, with 18 bases separating them. In germline, CDR1 is SGHTA, CDR2 FQGNSA. This CDR3 is 15 amino acids long.

This clonotype occurred a few times. V and J are TRBV11-1 and TRBJ2-5; TRBD2 might be the D (5 bases). The CDR3 loop spans 14 amino acids. CDR1 is SGHAT and CDR2 is FQDESV in the germline V gene (reference sequence). The ends were cut back, 5 bases at V and 3 bases at J, with 13 bases in the middle. For the CDR3, the DNA is TGTGCCAGCAGCGTAACCGGGATCGAAGAGACCCAGTACTTC. Translated: CASSVTGIEETQYF.

This clonotype was found a few times. The rearrangement uses TRBV20-1 and TRBJ2-1; 9 bases fit TRBD1. From germline, CDR1 is DFQATT and CDR2 SNEGSKA (reference sequence). The CDR3 consists of 15 residues. Trimming cost V 3 bases and J 5 bases; bases outside gene matches: 8. CDR3 sequence: CSASTPGTGNNEQFF. DNA for the CDR3: TGCAGTGCTAGTACCCCCGGGACAGGGAACAATGAGCAGTTCTTC.

This clonotype showed up many times. This rearrangement joins TRBV5-1 to TRBJ2-3, with 9 nucleotides matching TRBD1. The germline V gene has CDR1 SGHRS and CDR2 YFSETQ. The CDR3 covers 15 residues. V shed 2 bases, J shed 5 bases, and the junction held 6 bases outside the gene matches. CDR3 sequence reads: CASSFLKDRGDTQYF. The CDR3 DNA reads TGCGCCAGCAGCTTCCTTAAGGACAGGGGAGATACGCAGTATTTT.

This clonotype has only a few counts. V usage is TRBV20-1 and J usage is TRBJ2-5; 7 positions agree with TRBD1. The CDR3 is made up of 14 amino acids. The junction had 9 bases not matched to a gene; V was cut back by 3 bases and J by 5 bases. The germline V gene encodes CDR1 DFQATT and CDR2 SNEGSKA (reference sequence). The CDR3 DNA reads as TGCAGTGCTAGGAAGGGGGCGCCGGATGAGACCCAGTACTTC. Residues: CSARKGAPDETQYF.

This clonotype was detected ten times or more. CDR3 coding DNA: TGTGCCAGCTGGCGAACCGAAAAACTGTTTTTT. It specifies CASWRTEKLFF. The chain couples TRBV7-9 to TRBJ1-4; D is unresolved. Germline CDR1 SEHNR, CDR2 FQNEAQ (reference sequence). The CDR3 length is 11 residues. V was clipped by 8 bases and J by 8 bases, with 9 bases between them.

The sample holds many counts of this clonotype. The junction departs from the called germline gene at one end, perhaps through a read error. The J gene is TRBJ2-6, the V gene TRBV6-5; D possibly corresponds to TRBD2 (7 bases). The germline gives CDR1 MNHEY, CDR2 SVGAGI. The CDR3 sequence is 12 residues long. CDR3 region: CAAQGGANVLIF. In nucleotides, the CDR3 is TGTGCCGCCCAAGGGGGGGCCAACGTCCTGATTTTC.

This sequence joins TRBV7-9 and TRBJ2-6; D is perhaps TRBD1 (6 bases). CDR3 length equals 16 residues. Trimming stripped 4 bases from V and 2 bases from J, with 12 bases between. The germline V gene encodes CDR1 SEHNR and CDR2 FQNEAQ (reference sequence). The CDR3 is CASSSSTGTGANVLTF. The CDR3 DNA reads TGTGCCAGCAGCTCCTCCACAGGGACTGGGGCCAACGTCCTGACTTTC.

CDR3 protein: CASRSATVRGETQYF. The CDR3, as DNA: TGCGCCAGCAGGAGCGCGACCGTGAGGGGAGAGACCCAGTACTTC. This chain uses TRBV5-1 with TRBJ2-5; D is perhaps TRBD1 or TRBD2 (5 bases each). CDR3 length: 15 amino acids. The V end was cut by 5 bases, the J end by 4 bases, with 18 bases between. Germline CDR1 SGHRS, CDR2 YFSETQ.

This clonotype has more than one count but fewer than ten. This chain links TRBV5-1 with TRBJ2-7, with D uncertain. V was shortened by 0 bases and J by 0 bases, with 10 bases between the two germline ends. The CDR3 contains 15 residues. Germline V gene sequence: CDR1 SGHRS, CDR2 YFSETQ. CDR3 DNA: TGCGCCAGCAGCTTGGAGGTGGGTAGCTCCTACGAGCAGTACTTC. As protein: CASSLEVGSSYEQYF.

This clonotype was seen ten or more times. The chain carries TRBV20-1 and TRBJ2-7; possible D gene TRBD2, 5 bases. In germline, CDR1 is DFQATT, CDR2 SNEGSKA (reference sequence). The CDR3 is made up of 10 amino acids. The V and J ends lost 5 bases and 6 bases respectively, with 8 bases between them. CDR3 coding DNA: TGCAGTGCTGGGAGAAGCGAGCAGTACTTC. It yields the protein CSAGRSEQYF.